The present TCR beta chain was sequenced within a study of T cells in Graves' hyperthyroidism and ophthalmopathy. Study-level points and caveats: Expanded thyroid clonotypes (above 0.001) were mostly also found in blood.

The CDR3 regions of TCR beta were amplified from RNA transcripts. First-round RT-PCR with HTBI primers amplified the TCR CDR3 region. TCRdb reanalysed the multiplex PCR reads using MiXCR and keeps one entry per CDR3 protein. The table records about 160,000 distinct CDR3 sequences, around 8.9% of them present only once. This clonotype was seen repeatedly, ten times or more. Its antigen is unknown. Diagnosis of hyperthyroidism was new in patients aged 18 to 65, and its duration was under 2 months. The trim removed 6 bases at V and 5 bases at J, leaving 13 bases unmatched. The germline V gene has CDR1 DFQATT and CDR2 SNEGSKA (reference sequence). This CDR3 has 14 residues.

Sequenced input: blood. This chain joins TRBV20-1 and TRBJ2-7, with TRBD2 matching over 7 bases. This sequence was found in a woman aged 18-35 years with Graves' hyperthyroidism that later progressed to Graves' ophthalmopathy. The chain's CDR3 is CSAEPIAGPNEQYF. DNA of the CDR3: TGCAGTGCCGAACCCATAGCGGGTCCTAACGAGCAGTACTTC.